This T cell receptor (beta chain) derives from a study of long-term antiretroviral therapy in people with HIV. Study-level background: In the earliest collections, sampling predates the 2015 immediate-ART recommendation by about a decade.

Notes on the study in general: Collection spanned 2004 to 2017; ART regimens may be less effective than current ones.

The authors ran the immunoSEQ assay, v3.0, at survey level. Sequenced by immunoSEQ multiplex PCR; TCRdb stores in-frame clones only, minus some. The sample lists 7,400 or so clones, around 74% seen once, with roughly 17% in the top ten. The ends were cut back, 6 bases at V and 6 bases at J, with 9 bases in the middle. From germline, CDR1 is SQVTM and CDR2 ANQGSEA. The CDR3 extends over 11 amino acids. In the case of this clone: Its matching antigen is unknown.

The sequencing used unsorted PBMCs, collected approximately 11 months before starting antiretroviral therapy. The sequence was obtained from a middle-aged man with HIV. This chain connects TRBV29-1 to TRBJ2-1, with D possibly matching TRBD1 (6 bases). CDR3 sequence reads: CSVDRSNEQFF. Here the CDR3 DNA reads TGCAGCGTAGACAGGTCCAATGAGCAGTTCTTC.